The 24 T cell receptor beta chains given below trace back to one sample, sequenced in a study of regulatory T cells in long-lasting Graves disease. Sample time point: newly diagnosed GD, antithyroid drugs for less than 3 months. PBMCs were the source of the RNA used for TCR sequencing. Sequencing libraries for TCR beta were prepared with iRepertoire HTBI primers and Arm-PCR of CDR3 regions. TCRdb processed the multiplex PCR reads anew with MiXCR; each CDR3 protein has one entry. The sample contains about 560,000 distinct CDR3 sequences, 16% of which appear only once. The same specimen was also included in a second study, on T cells in Graves' hyperthyroidism and ophthalmopathy.

This specimen consisted of peripheral blood mononuclear cells (PBMCs), obtained at new diagnosis, from a patient treated with antithyroid drugs. The receptors derive from a young man with Graves disease.

This clonotype came up a few times. The genes are TRBV5-1 and TRBJ1-1; 8 bases align to TRBD1. CDR1 is SGHRS and CDR2 is YFSETQ in the germline V gene. The CDR3 totals 15 residues. J gave up 5 bases and V 0 bases, and 6 bases lay outside the gene matches. The CDR3 DNA reads as TGCGCCAGCAGCTTGGGTACAGGGGGTAGTACTGAAGCTTTCTTT. Translating gives CASSLGTGGSTEAFF.

The rearrangement joins TRBV28 to TRBJ1-1; maybe TRBD1 (6 bases). Germline lookup yields CDR1 MDHEN and CDR2 SYDVKM. The CDR3 covers 14 residues. V gave up 6 bases and J gave up 6 bases, with 17 bases separating them. DNA of the CDR3: TGTGCCAGCAGCCGGGACAATAGGATCGCTGAAGCTTTCTTT. Protein: CASSRDNRIAEAFF.

At least ten counts were recorded for this clonotype. The J gene is TRBJ2-1, the V gene TRBV6-2 or TRBV6-3; 10 nucleotides agree with TRBD2. The germline V gene encodes CDR1 MNHEY and CDR2 SVGEGT. The CDR3 contains 15 residues. V dropped 2 bases and J dropped 7; count of bases not matched to a gene: 5. For the CDR3, the DNA is TGTGCCAGCAGTTACCCGGGACTAGCGTTAAATGAGCAGTTCTTC. Its protein product is CASSYPGLALNEQFF.

As regards this clonotype: Here the CDR3 omits its conserved ending phenylalanine or tryptophan, so a read error is the likely source. The J gene is TRBJ1-5, the V gene TRBV2, with no clear D. The length of the CDR3 is 14 residues. The V end lost 6 bases, the J end lost 3 bases, and 12 bases lay between the germline ends. Germline CDR1 is SNHLY and CDR2 is FYNNEI. CDR3 nucleotide sequence: TGTGCCAGCAGGGGATTTGAGGACAATCAGCCCCAGCATCTT. Its protein product is CASRGFEDNQPQHL.

The chain recombines TRBV20-1 with TRBJ1-3; D remains ambiguous. CDR1 is DFQATT and CDR2 is SNEGSKA in the germline V gene (reference sequence). V was pared by 1 base and J by 0 bases, with 19 bases between. The CDR3 has 18 amino acids. Here the CDR3 reads CSARVGSGSDGSGNTIYF. Here the CDR3 DNA reads TGCAGTGCTAGAGTTGGATCCGGGTCGGACGGCTCTGGAAACACCATATATTTT.

This clonotype came up a few times. This chain joins TRBV9 and TRBJ2-3, with TRBD2 matching over 8 bases. The CDR3 has 14 amino acids. Germline V CDR1 and CDR2: SGDLS, YYNGEE. Germline trimming cut 0 bases from V and 5 bases from J; bases unmatched to any gene: 2. CDR3 sequence: CASSVVLAGDTQYF. The CDR3 DNA is TGTGCCAGCAGCGTAGTTCTAGCGGGAGATACGCAGTATTTT.

This clonotype was detected a few times. V usage is TRBV5-4 and J usage is TRBJ1-1; D is perhaps TRBD1 (6 bases). Germline loops: CDR1 SGHNT, CDR2 YYREEE (reference sequence). The CDR3 length is 15 residues. V gave up 5 bases and J gave up 0 bases, with 14 bases separating them. CDR3 nucleotide sequence: TGTGCCAGCAGGTCCCGAACAGGGTTGAACACTGAAGCTTTCTTT. Amino acids: CASRSRTGLNTEAFF.

In its sample, this clonotype was seen many times. As DNA, the CDR3 is TGCGCCAGCAGTGACCCAGGGGAGACCCAGTACTTC. It translates to CASSDPGETQYF. The V call is TRBV10-1, the J call TRBJ2-1; perhaps TRBD1 as D (5 bases). The J call may not be correct, given that the DNA end is closer to TRBJ2-5. Germline CDR1 and CDR2: WNHNN and SYGVQD (reference sequence). The length of the CDR3 is 12 residues.

This clonotype came up many times. V is TRBV20-1 and J is TRBJ2-7; no clear D gene. V was shortened by 1 base and J by 0 bases, with 7 bases between the two germline ends. The CDR3 contains 13 residues. CDR1 and CDR2 (germline): DFQATT, SNEGSKA (reference sequence). CDR3 loop: CSARVGSSYEQYF. CDR3 nucleotide sequence: TGCAGTGCTAGAGTGGGAAGCTCCTACGAGCAGTACTTC.

The rearrangement uses TRBV24-1 and TRBJ2-7, with 11 nucleotides matching TRBD1. Trimming cost V 9 bases and J 6 bases; bases outside gene matches: 9. This CDR3 has 14 amino acids. Germline assignment: CDR1 KGHDR and CDR2 SFDVKD. Written as DNA, the CDR3 is TGTGCCACCGGTGGGGGACAGGGGGGCTGCGAGCAGTACTTC. It encodes CATGGGQGGCEQYF.

In this sample, this clonotype turned up a few times. V is TRBV12-3 or TRBV12-4 and J is TRBJ2-3; D possibly uses TRBD1 or TRBD2 (5 bases each). The CDR3 spans 14 residues. The V end lost 4 bases, the J end lost 3 bases, and 11 bases lay between the germline ends. CDR3 region: CASSSEGKTDTQYF. The CDR3 nucleotides read TGTGCCAGCAGTTCTGAGGGGAAAACAGATACGCAGTATTTT.

This clonotype occurred once. The CDR3 sequence is CASSGAGMIEAFF. CDR3 DNA sequence: TGTGCCAGCAGCGGCGCAGGGATGATTGAAGCTTTCTTT. The V call is TRBV9, the J call TRBJ1-1, with D tentatively TRBD1 (5 bases). The CDR3 is 13 amino acids. Between the trimmed V and J ends, which lost 3 bases and 7 bases, there was a span of 13 bases. From germline, CDR1 is SGDLS and CDR2 YYNGEE. The full variable domain, completed using reference TRBV9 and TRBJ1-1, is DSGVTQTPKHLITATGQRVTLRCSPRSGDLSVYWYQQSLDQGLQFLIQYYNGEERAKGNILERFSAQQFPDLHSELNLSSLELGDSALYFCASSGAGMIEAFFGQGTRLTVV.

This clonotype was detected only a few times. This sequence joins TRBV6-1 and TRBJ2-3, with D unresolved. The CDR3 extends over 14 amino acids. Germline CDR1 and CDR2: MNHNS and SASEGT. V was trimmed by 2 bases and J by 2 bases, leaving 8 bases between them. The CDR3 nucleotides read TGTGCCAGCAGTGAATTTAGGGCCACAGATACGCAGTATTTT. Encoded protein: CASSEFRATDTQYF.

This clonotype was detected ten times or more. The rearrangement joins TRBV11-2 to TRBJ2-1; perhaps TRBD1 as D (6 bases). From germline, CDR1 is SGHAT and CDR2 FQNNGV. The CDR3 has 22 residues. V lost 5 bases and J 0 bases, leaving 32 bases between the germline ends. The CDR3 here is CASSVQQITGHHLRSSYNEQFF. The CDR3 region has the DNA TGTGCCAGCAGCGTCCAGCAGATAACGGGACACCACCTCCGTAGCTCCTACAATGAGCAGTTCTTC.

This clonotype was observed a handful of times. V gene TRBV20-1 combines with J gene TRBJ1-2; TRBD1 is a possible D gene (5 bases). Germline V CDR1 and CDR2: DFQATT, SNEGSKA (reference sequence). V was clipped by 0 bases and J by 1 base, with 9 bases between them. The CDR3 runs to 14 residues. Here the CDR3 DNA reads TGCAGTGCTAGAGATCCGACAGTTAACTATGGCTACACCTTC. Translated, it gives CSARDPTVNYGYTF.

The J gene is TRBJ1-2, the V gene TRBV20-1, with TRBD1 as a possible D gene (6 bases). Germline loops: CDR1 DFQATT, CDR2 SNEGSKA (reference sequence). The germline V and J ends were trimmed by 1 base and 8 bases, with 14 bases remaining between them. This CDR3 comprises 13 residues. The DNA for the CDR3 is TGCAGTGCTAGAGCTCACAGGGCCCGAGGCTACACCTTC. Amino acid sequence: CSARAHRARGYTF.

This clonotype was observed at least ten times. V gene TRBV12-3 or TRBV12-4 combines with J gene TRBJ2-7, with TRBD1 matching 10 bases. The CDR3 runs to 16 residues. Germline trimming cut 6 bases from V and 7 bases from J; bases unmatched to any gene: 15. Here the CDR3 reads CASSPGPGQGLREQYF. Written as DNA, the CDR3 is TGTGCCAGCAGCCCTGGGCCGGGACAGGGGCTGAGGGAGCAGTACTTC.

This clonotype occurred many times. The rearrangement joins TRBV7-2 to TRBJ1-5; TRBD1 aligns across 11 bases. This CDR3 comprises 16 residues. Germline CDR1 and CDR2: SGHTA and FQGNSA. Germline trimming cut 1 base from V and 6 bases from J; bases unmatched to any gene: 5. DNA for the CDR3: TGTGCCAGCAGCTTAGTGGGGACAGGGGGTAGTCAGCCCCAGCATTTT. This translates into CASSLVGTGGSQPQHF.

The table lists this clonotype with many counts. V is TRBV27 and J is TRBJ2-1; no clear D. The CDR3 spans 14 residues. The V gene's germline CDR1 is MNHEY and CDR2 SMNVEV (reference sequence). Between the trimmed V and J ends, which lost 3 bases and 2 bases, there was a span of 8 bases. This CDR3 is CASSLRFTYNEQFF. The CDR3 DNA sequence: TGTGCCAGCAGTTTGAGGTTTACCTACAATGAGCAGTTCTTC.

The table lists this clonotype with many counts. The chain employs TRBV12-3 or TRBV12-4 and TRBJ2-1; D perhaps matches TRBD1 (6 bases). V dropped 6 bases and J dropped 8 bases, with 14 bases sitting between them. This CDR3 region has 13 residues. This chain's CDR3 is CASSRGRGYEQFF. The CDR3 bases are TGTGCCAGCAGCAGGGGTAGAGGGTATGAGCAGTTCTTC.

This clonotype turned up a few times. This chain joins TRBV7-3 and TRBJ2-3; D remains unclear. Trimming stripped 9 bases from V and 2 bases from J, with 15 bases between. Germline assignment: CDR1 SGHTA and CDR2 FQGTGA. The CDR3 extends over 14 amino acids. In DNA form, the CDR3 reads TGTGCCAGTAAAGTGGGAACCTCCACAGATACGCAGTATTTT. Amino acids: CASKVGTSTDTQYF.

This clonotype was recorded at least ten times. The J gene is TRBJ1-1, the V gene TRBV6-2 or TRBV6-3; 10 nucleotides agree with TRBD1. The CDR3 has 11 amino acids. Germline V gives CDR1 MNHEY, CDR2 SVGEGT. Trimming took 6 bases from V and 8 from J; bases not matched to a gene: 0. CDR3 region: CASRGQGEAFF. The CDR3 nucleotides read TGTGCCAGCAGGGGACAGGGGGAAGCTTTCTTT.

The chain joins TRBV19 to TRBJ1-3; D may be TRBD1 (6 bases). In germline, CDR1 is LNHDA, CDR2 SQIVND (reference sequence). V lost 2 bases to trimming and J lost 2 bases, with 7 bases between them. The CDR3 is 14 amino acids. Written as DNA, the CDR3 is TGTGCCAGTAGTATAAGGACAGCTGGAAACACCATATATTTT. Translating gives CASSIRTAGNTIYF.

For this clonotype: The junction departs from the called germline gene at one end, perhaps through a read error. This chain uses TRBV6-4 with TRBJ1-2; maybe TRBD1 (5 bases). Per germline, CDR1 MRHNA and CDR2 SNTAGT. This CDR3 is built from 15 residues. CDR3 nucleotide sequence: TGTGCCAGCAGTGTTACCGCAGGGAGCTACTATGGCTACGCCTTC. It specifies CASSVTAGSYYGYAF.